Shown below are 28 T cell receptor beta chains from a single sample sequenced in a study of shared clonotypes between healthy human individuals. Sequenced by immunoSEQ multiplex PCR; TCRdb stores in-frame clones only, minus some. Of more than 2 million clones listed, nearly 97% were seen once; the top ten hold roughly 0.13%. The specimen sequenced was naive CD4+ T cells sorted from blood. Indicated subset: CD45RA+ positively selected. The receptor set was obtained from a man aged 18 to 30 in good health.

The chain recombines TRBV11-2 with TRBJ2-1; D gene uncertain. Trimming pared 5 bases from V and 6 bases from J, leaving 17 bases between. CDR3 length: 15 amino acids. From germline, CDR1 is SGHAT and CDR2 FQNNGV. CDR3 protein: CASSREGLYGNEQFF. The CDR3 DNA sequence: TGTGCCAGCAGCCGCGAAGGCCTTTACGGCAATGAGCAGTTCTTC. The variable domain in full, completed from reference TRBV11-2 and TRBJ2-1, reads EAGVAQSPRYKIIEKRQSVAFWCNPISGHATLYWYQQILGQGPKLLIQFQNNGVVDDSQLPKDRFSAERLKGVDSTLKIQPAKLEDSAVYLCASSREGLYGNEQFFGPGTRLTVL.

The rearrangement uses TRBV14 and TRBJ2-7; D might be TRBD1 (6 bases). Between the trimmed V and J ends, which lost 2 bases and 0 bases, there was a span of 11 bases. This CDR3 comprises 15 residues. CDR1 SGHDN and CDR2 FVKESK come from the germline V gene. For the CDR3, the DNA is TGTGCCAGCAGCCAATACACAGGGACCTCCTACGAGCAGTACTTC. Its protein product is CASSQYTGTSYEQYF.

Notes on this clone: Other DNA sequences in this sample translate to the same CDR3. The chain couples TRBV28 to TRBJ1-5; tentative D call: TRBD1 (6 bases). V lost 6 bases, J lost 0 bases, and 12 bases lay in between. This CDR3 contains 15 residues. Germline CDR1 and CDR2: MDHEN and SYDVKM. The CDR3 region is CASRPRGYSNQPQHF. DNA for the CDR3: TGTGCCAGCAGACCCAGGGGATATAGCAATCAGCCCCAGCATTTT.

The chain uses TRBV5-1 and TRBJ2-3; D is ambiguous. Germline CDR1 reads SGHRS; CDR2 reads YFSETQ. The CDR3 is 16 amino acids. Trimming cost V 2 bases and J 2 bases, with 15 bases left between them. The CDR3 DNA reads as TGCGCCAGCAGCTTTAGCTCGGACCGCGCCACAGATACGCAGTATTTT. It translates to CASSFSSDRATDTQYF.

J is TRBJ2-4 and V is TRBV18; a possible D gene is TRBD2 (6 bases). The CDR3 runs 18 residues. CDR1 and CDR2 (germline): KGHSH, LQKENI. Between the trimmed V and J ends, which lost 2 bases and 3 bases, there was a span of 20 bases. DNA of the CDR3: TGTGCCAGCTCACCAGAGTACCGGGGGACGGTCGGCAAAAACATTCAGTACTTC. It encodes CASSPEYRGTVGKNIQYF. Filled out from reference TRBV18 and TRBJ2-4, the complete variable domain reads NAGVMQNPRHLVRRRGQEARLRCSPMKGHSHVYWYRQLPEEGLKFMVYLQKENIIDESGMPKERFSAEFPKEGPSILRIQQVVRGDSAAYFCASSPEYRGTVGKNIQYFGAGTRLSVL.

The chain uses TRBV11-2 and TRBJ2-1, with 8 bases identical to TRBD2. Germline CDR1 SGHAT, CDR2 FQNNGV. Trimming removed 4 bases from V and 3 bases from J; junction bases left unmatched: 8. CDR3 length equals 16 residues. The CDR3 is CASSSLSGTSYNEQFF. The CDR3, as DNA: TGTGCCAGCAGCTCCTTATCCGGGACTAGCTACAATGAGCAGTTCTTC.

Here the CDR3 DNA reads TGTGCCAGCAGTGAACAGGGAGGGACCAACTATGGCTACACCTTC. It is translated as CASSEQGGTNYGYTF. The chain is built from TRBV6-1 and TRBJ1-2; tentative D call: TRBD1 (5 bases). The CDR3 has 15 residues. Trimming removed 2 bases from V and 2 bases from J, with 12 bases in between. Germline loops: CDR1 MNHNS, CDR2 SASEGT.

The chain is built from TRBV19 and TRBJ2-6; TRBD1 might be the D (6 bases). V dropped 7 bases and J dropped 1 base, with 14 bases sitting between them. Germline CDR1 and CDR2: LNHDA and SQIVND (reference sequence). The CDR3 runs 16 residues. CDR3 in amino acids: CASTPDRTSGANVLTF. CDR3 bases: TGTGCCAGTACCCCAGACAGGACGTCTGGGGCCAACGTCCTGACTTTC. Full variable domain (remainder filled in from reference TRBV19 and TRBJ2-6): DGGITQSPKYLFRKEGQNVTLSCEQNLNHDAMYWYRQDPGQGLRLIYYSQIVNDFQKGDIAEGYSVSREKKESFPLTVTSAQKNPTAFYLCASTPDRTSGANVLTFGAGSRLTVL.

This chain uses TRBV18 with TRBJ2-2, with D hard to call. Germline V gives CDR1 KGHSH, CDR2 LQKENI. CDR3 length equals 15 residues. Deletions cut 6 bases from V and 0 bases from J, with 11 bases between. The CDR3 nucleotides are TGTGCCAGCTCGTCCGACCTGTCGAACACCGGGGAGCTGTTTTTT. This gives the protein CASSSDLSNTGELFF. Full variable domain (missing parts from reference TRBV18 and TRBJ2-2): NAGVMQNPRHLVRRRGQEARLRCSPMKGHSHVYWYRQLPEEGLKFMVYLQKENIIDESGMPKERFSAEFPKEGPSILRIQQVVRGDSAAYFCASSSDLSNTGELFFGEGSRLTVL.

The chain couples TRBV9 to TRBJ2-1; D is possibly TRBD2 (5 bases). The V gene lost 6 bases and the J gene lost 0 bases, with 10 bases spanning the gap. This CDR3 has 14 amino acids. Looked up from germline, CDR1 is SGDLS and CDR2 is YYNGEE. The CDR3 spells CASTPGGSYNEQFF. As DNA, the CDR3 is TGTGCCAGCACCCCCGGAGGCTCCTACAATGAGCAGTTCTTC.

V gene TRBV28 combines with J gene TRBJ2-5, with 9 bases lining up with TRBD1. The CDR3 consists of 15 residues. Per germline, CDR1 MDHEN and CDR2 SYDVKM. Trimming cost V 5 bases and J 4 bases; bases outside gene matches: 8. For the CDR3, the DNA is TGTGCCAGCAGTACCTCACCGGGACAGGGAGAGACCCAGTACTTC. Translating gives CASSTSPGQGETQYF.

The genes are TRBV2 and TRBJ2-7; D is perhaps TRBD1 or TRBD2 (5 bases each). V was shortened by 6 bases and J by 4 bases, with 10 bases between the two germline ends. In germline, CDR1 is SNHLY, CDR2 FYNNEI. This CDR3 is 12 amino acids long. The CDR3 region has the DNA TGTGCCAGCAGCTCGGGGCTTTACGAGCAGTACTTC. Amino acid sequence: CASSSGLYEQYF.

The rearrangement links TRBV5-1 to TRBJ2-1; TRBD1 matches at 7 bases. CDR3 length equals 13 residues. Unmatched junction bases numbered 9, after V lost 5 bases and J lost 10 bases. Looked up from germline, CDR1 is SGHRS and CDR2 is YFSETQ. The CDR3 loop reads CASRVDRVREQFF. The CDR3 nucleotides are TGCGCCAGCAGGGTAGACAGGGTCCGCGAGCAGTTCTTC. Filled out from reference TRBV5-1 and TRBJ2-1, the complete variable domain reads KAGVTQTPRYLIKTRGQQVTLSCSPISGHRSVSWYQQTPGQGLQFLFEYFSETQRNKGNFPGRFSGRQFSNSRSEMNVSTLELGDSALYLCASRVDRVREQFFGPGTRLTVL.

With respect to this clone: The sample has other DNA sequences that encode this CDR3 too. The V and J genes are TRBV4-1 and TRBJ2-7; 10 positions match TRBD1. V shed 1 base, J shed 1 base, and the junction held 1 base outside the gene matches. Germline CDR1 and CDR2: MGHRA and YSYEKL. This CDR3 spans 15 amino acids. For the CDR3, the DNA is TGCGCCAGCAGCCAAGGGACAGGGGGATCCTACGAGCAGTACTTC. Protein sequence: CASSQGTGGSYEQYF.

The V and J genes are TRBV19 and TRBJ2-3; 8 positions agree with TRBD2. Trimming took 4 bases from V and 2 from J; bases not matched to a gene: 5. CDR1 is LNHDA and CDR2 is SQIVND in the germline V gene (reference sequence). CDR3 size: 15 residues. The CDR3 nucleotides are TGTGCCAGTAGTAAACTAGCGGAGATCACAGATACGCAGTATTTT. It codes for CASSKLAEITDTQYF.

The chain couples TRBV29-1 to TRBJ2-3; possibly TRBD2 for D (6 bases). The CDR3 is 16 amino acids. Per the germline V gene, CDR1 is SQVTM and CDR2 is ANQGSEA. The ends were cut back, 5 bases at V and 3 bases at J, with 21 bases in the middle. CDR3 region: CSVKGTSSGGTDTQYF. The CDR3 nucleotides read TGCAGCGTTAAAGGCACTAGCTCCGGGGGTACAGATACGCAGTATTTT.

Here the CDR3 DNA reads TGTGCCAGCAGGCAGACCGGACTAGCGGGAGGCCCGATGGAGCAGTTCTTC. Protein product: CASRQTGLAGGPMEQFF. The chain couples TRBV5-8 to TRBJ2-1, with 14 bases that match TRBD2. The CDR3 has 17 amino acids. V lost 5 bases and J lost 10; bases outside the gene matches: 14. The germline V gene has CDR1 SGHTS and CDR2 YDEGEE.

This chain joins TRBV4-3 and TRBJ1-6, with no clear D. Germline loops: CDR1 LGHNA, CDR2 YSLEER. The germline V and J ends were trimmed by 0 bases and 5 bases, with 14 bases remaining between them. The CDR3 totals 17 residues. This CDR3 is CASSQDSGGFNNSPLHF. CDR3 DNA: TGCGCCAGCAGCCAAGATTCGGGCGGTTTCAATAATTCACCCCTCCACTTT.

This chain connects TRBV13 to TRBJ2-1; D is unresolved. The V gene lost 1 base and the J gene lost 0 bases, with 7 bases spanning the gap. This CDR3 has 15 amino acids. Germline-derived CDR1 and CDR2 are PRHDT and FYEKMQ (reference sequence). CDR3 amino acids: CASSLVLLSYNEQFF. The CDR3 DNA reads TGTGCCAGCAGCTTAGTCCTCCTCTCCTACAATGAGCAGTTCTTC.

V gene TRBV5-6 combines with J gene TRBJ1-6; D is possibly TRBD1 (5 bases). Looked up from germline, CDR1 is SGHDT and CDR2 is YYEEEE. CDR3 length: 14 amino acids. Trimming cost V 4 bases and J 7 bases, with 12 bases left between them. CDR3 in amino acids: CASSARASNSPLHF. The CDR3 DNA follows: TGTGCCAGCAGCGCCAGGGCTAGCAATTCACCCCTCCACTTT.

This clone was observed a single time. CDR3 region: CASSDGQQGIAYEQYF. The CDR3 nucleotides are TGTGCCAGCAGTGACGGCCAACAGGGGATCGCCTACGAGCAGTACTTC. The V gene is TRBV6-1, the J gene TRBJ2-7, with 7 nucleotides matching TRBD1. Germline-derived CDR1 and CDR2 are MNHNS and SASEGT. After removal of 3 bases from V and 2 bases from J, the junction contained 10 bases not matched to a gene. There are 16 residues in the CDR3.

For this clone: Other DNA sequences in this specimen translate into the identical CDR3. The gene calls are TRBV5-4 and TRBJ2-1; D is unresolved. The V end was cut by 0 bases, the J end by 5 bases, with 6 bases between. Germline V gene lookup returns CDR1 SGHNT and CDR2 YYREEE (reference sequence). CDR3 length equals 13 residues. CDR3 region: CASSLDGNNEQFF. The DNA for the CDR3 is TGTGCCAGCAGCTTGGATGGGAACAATGAGCAGTTCTTC.

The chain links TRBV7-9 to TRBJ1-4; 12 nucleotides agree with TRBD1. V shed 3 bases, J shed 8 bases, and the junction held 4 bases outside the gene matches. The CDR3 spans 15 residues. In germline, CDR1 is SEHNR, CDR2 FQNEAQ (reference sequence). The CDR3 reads CASSFGTGGDEKLFF. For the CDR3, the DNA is TGTGCCAGCAGCTTCGGGACAGGGGGCGACGAAAAACTGTTTTTT.

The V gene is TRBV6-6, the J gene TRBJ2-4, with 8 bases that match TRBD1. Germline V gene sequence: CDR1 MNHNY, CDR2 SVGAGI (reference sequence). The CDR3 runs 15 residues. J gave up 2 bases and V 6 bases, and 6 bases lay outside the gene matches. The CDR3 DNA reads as TGTGCCAGCAGAAAGACAGGGGAATCCAAAAACATTCAGTACTTC. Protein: CASRKTGESKNIQYF.

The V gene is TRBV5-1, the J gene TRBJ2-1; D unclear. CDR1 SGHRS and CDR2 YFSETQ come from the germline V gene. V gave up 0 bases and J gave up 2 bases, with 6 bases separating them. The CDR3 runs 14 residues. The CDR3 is CASSLDRTYNEQFF. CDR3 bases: TGCGCCAGCAGCTTGGATAGGACCTACAATGAGCAGTTCTTC.

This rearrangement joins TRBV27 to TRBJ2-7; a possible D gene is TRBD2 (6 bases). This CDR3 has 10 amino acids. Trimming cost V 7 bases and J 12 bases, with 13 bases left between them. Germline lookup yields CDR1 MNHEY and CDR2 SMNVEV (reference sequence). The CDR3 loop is CASTETRRYF. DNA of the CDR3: TGTGCCAGCACTGAGACTAGGAGGTACTTC.

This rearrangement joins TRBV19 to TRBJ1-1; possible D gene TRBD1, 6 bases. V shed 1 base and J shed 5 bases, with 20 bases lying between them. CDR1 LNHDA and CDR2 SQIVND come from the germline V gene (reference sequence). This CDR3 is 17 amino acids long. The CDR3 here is CASSIGFLGRGRTEAFF. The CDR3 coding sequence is TGTGCCAGTAGTATAGGGTTCTTGGGCAGGGGAAGAACTGAAGCTTTCTTT.

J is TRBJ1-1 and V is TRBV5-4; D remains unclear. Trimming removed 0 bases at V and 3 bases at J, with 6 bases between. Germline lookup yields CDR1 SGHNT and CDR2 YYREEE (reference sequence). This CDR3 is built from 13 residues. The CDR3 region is CASSLEAYTEAFF. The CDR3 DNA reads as TGTGCCAGCAGCTTGGAAGCGTACACTGAAGCTTTCTTT.